This TCR beta chain is drawn from a study of CD8 T cells in ankylosing spondylitis. The CDR3 has 13 residues. Germline loops: CDR1 MNHEY, CDR2 SMNVEV (reference sequence). Trimming cost V 4 bases and J 7 bases, with 13 bases left between them. A single record per CDR3 protein comes from TCRdb applying MiXCR to the 5' RACE reads. The table lists 150,000 to 200,000 distinct CDR3 sequences, roughly 34% of them singletons. This clonotype was counted a few times. The source of this sequence is a male donor with ankylosing spondylitis. This sequence joins TRBV27 and TRBJ1-2, with D unclear. The sample consisted of synovial fluid, either unsorted or a sorted T cell fraction (not recorded which). The CDR3 bases are TGTGCCAGCAGTTACCCAGGCGGGCGTGGCTACACCTTC. This translates into CASSYPGGRGYTF.